A selection of T cell receptor beta chains follows, all from one sample in a study of T-cell reconstitution after alpha-beta-depleted transplantation in children. MiXCR was run by TCRdb on the PCR reads, yielding one entry per CDR3 protein. Seen here are about 690,000 distinct CDR3 sequences, roughly 15% observed once, and the top ten hold approximately 1.1%. The specimen comprised PBMCs from the stem cell graft donor, sampled from the stem cell graft. All receptors derive from a human donor who donated a stem cell graft to a child with acute myeloid leukemia. The CDR3 runs from the conserved cysteine through the conserved F or W. The D gene is left open where the match is weak. Size is stated for part of the rows, as once, few or many counts, or as a class when the clone is expanded.

v_gene,j_gene,abundance,d_gene,CDR3aa,CDR3nt
TRBV29-1,TRBJ2-1,many,NA,CSVEGALGTQKMGQYNEQFF,TGCAGCGTTGAGGGAGCTCTCGGGACACAAAAAATGGGGCAATACAATGAGCAGTTCTTC
TRBV5-1,TRBJ1-4,NA,NA,CASSLTGPEEKLFF,TGCGCCAGCAGCTTGACGGGGCCGGAAGAAAAACTGTTTTTT
TRBV20-1,TRBJ1-5,many,TRBD1,CSALTGKQPQHF,TGCAGTGCACTGACAGGGAAACAGCCCCAGCATTTT
TRBV7-2,TRBJ2-1,few,TRBD2,CASSLVASGGADSYNEQFF,TGTGCCAGCAGCTTAGTGGCTAGCGGGGGGGCCGACTCCTACAATGAGCAGTTCTTC
TRBV15,TRBJ2-2,many,NA,CATSRGRGASTGELFF,TGTGCCACCAGCCGCGGAAGGGGCGCTAGCACCGGGGAGCTGTTTTTT
TRBV6-2/TRBV6-3,TRBJ1-6,NA,NA,CALGLSNSPLHF,TGTGCCCTCGGACTATCTAATTCACCCCTCCACTTT
TRBV29-1,TRBJ2-1,many,NA,CSVELAPISYNEQFF,TGCAGCGTTGAACTAGCACCGATCTCCTACAATGAGCAGTTCTTC
TRBV20-1,TRBJ1-2,many,NA,CSARVASTNYGYTF,TGCAGTGCTAGAGTGGCCAGTACTAACTATGGCTACACCTTC
TRBV5-1,TRBJ1-6,NA,NA,CASSLVADNSPLHF,TGCGCCAGCAGCTTGGTAGCCGATAATTCACCCCTCCACTTT
TRBV6-1,TRBJ2-5,NA,TRBD1,CASNDRGGETQYF,TGTGCCAGCAATGACAGGGGCGGGGAGACCCAGTACTTC
TRBV5-1,TRBJ1-5,few,NA,CASSLATGPNQPQHF,TGCGCCAGCAGCTTGGCCACGGGGCCCAATCAGCCCCAGCATTTT
TRBV15,TRBJ1-5,NA,NA,CATSGGKVQPQHF,TGTGCCACCAGCGGCGGAAAAGTACAGCCCCAGCATTTT
TRBV27,TRBJ2-3,many,NA,CASGSYTQYF,TGTGCCAGCGGTTCTTATACGCAGTATTTT
TRBV24-1,TRBJ2-2,once,NA,CATGEDGELFF,TGTGCCACCGGGGAAGACGGGGAGCTGTTTTTT
TRBV13,TRBJ2-2,NA,NA,CASSIGQNTGDLFF,TGTGCCAGCAGCATCGGACAGAACACCGGGGACCTGTTTTTT
TRBV20-1,TRBJ2-5,many,NA,CSARVGPYPAETQYF,TGCAGTGCTAGAGTCGGGCCCTATCCAGCGGAGACCCAGTACTTC
TRBV5-8,TRBJ2-3,few,NA,CASSDDRYTDTQYF,TGTGCCAGCAGCGACGACCGTTATACAGATACGCAGTATTTT
TRBV19,TRBJ2-3,NA,NA,CASNKQGDTQYF,TGTGCCAGTAATAAACAGGGAGATACGCAGTATTTT
TRBV7-9,TRBJ1-4,NA,NA,CASSLDHRGNEKLFF,TGTGCCAGCAGCTTAGACCATCGGGGTAATGAAAAACTGTTTTTT
TRBV3-1,TRBJ1-1,NA,NA,CASSQAREAFF,TGTGCCAGCAGCCAAGCCCGTGAAGCTTTCTTT
TRBV20-1,TRBJ1-1,NA,NA,CSASKGGNTEAFF,TGCAGTGCTAGTAAGGGTGGGAACACTGAAGCTTTCTTT
TRBV20-1,TRBJ2-3,many,TRBD1,CSARPGTGTHSGTDTQYF,TGCAGTGCTAGACCCGGGACAGGGACACATTCCGGCACAGATACGCAGTATTTT
TRBV7-2,TRBJ2-2,NA,NA,CASSLGVWAGELFF,TGTGCCAGCAGCTTAGGAGTTTGGGCCGGGGAGCTGTTTTTT
TRBV5-1,TRBJ2-3,many,NA,CASRLVRSGGSHDTQYF,TGCGCCAGCAGGCTGGTGCGGTCGGGTGGGTCGCACGATACGCAGTATTTT
TRBV20-1,TRBJ2-1,many,NA,CSAPTASSTDNEQFF,TGCAGTGCCCCGACGGCCTCGAGCACAGACAATGAGCAGTTCTTC
TRBV13,TRBJ2-3,many,TRBD2,CASSLTASRTSDTDTQYF,TGTGCCAGCAGTCTCACCGCCTCGAGGACTAGCGACACAGATACGCAGTATTTT
TRBV29-1,TRBJ1-2,NA,NA,CSVGRGADGYTF,TGCAGCGTTGGGCGGGGGGCGGATGGCTACACCTTC
TRBV30,TRBJ1-1,many,NA,CAWSPLLRVNTEAFF,TGTGCCTGGAGTCCGTTGCTGAGGGTAAACACTGAAGCTTTCTTT
TRBV12-3/TRBV12-4,TRBJ1-2,NA,NA,CASSSPRDQGYTF,TGTGCCAGCAGTTCTCCACGGGATCAAGGCTACACCTTC
TRBV20-1,TRBJ2-7,many,TRBD1,CSARSFPDRGWYEQYF,TGCAGTGCTAGATCTTTCCCGGACAGGGGTTGGTACGAGCAGTACTTC
TRBV7-9,TRBJ2-1,NA,NA,CASIPGGGGPGEQFF,TGTGCCAGCATCCCAGGAGGAGGGGGTCCGGGTGAGCAGTTCTTC
TRBV18,TRBJ1-1,NA,TRBD1,CASFLSGDRGPNTEAFF,TGTGCCAGCTTCTTATCCGGGGACAGGGGCCCGAACACTGAAGCTTTCTTT